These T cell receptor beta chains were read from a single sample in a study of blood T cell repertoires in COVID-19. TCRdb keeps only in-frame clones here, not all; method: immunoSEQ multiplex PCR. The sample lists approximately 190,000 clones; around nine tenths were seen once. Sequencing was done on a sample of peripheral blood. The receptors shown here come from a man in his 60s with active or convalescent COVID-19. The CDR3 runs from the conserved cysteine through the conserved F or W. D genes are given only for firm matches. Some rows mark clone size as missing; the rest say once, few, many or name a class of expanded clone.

cdr3_aa: CASRPRLAGPHEQYF
cdr3_nt: TGTGCCAGCAGACCCCGACTAGCGGGTCCCCACGAGCAGTACTTC
clone_size: many
j_call: TRBJ2-7
d_call: TRBD2
v_call: TRBV7-9

cdr3_aa: CASSQDWQPNEKLFF
cdr3_nt: TGTGCCAGCAGCCAAGATTGGCAACCTAATGAAAAACTGTTTTTT
clone_size: .
j_call: TRBJ1-4
d_call: .
v_call: TRBV4-2

cdr3_aa: CASSLEGANTGELFF
cdr3_nt: TGCGCCAGCAGCTTGGAGGGGGCCAACACCGGGGAGCTGTTTTTT
clone_size: .
j_call: TRBJ2-2
d_call: TRBD1
v_call: TRBV5-1

cdr3_aa: CASSRSEAGQGWLF
cdr3_nt: TGTGCCAGCAGCAGGAGTGAAGCGGGACAGGGGTGGTTGTTC
clone_size: once
j_call: TRBJ2-7
d_call: TRBD1
v_call: TRBV5-4

cdr3_aa: CASSDDRQETQYF
cdr3_nt: TGTGCCAGCAGTGACGACAGACAAGAGACCCAGTACTTC
clone_size: .
j_call: TRBJ2-5
d_call: .
v_call: TRBV2

cdr3_aa: CASSLNPGTEAFF
cdr3_nt: TGTGCCAGCAGCTTAAACCCAGGCACTGAAGCTTTCTTT
clone_size: few
j_call: TRBJ1-1
d_call: .
v_call: TRBV7-9

cdr3_aa: CASSQGRGHLNEQFF
cdr3_nt: TGTGCCAGTAGTCAAGGACGGGGTCATCTCAATGAGCAGTTCTTC
clone_size: .
j_call: TRBJ2-1
d_call: .
v_call: TRBV19

cdr3_aa: CASSPRAGANYEQYF
cdr3_nt: TGTGCCAGCAGCCCCCGGGCAGGGGCTAACTACGAGCAGTACTTC
clone_size: .
j_call: TRBJ2-7
d_call: .
v_call: TRBV9

cdr3_aa: CASSLEGAGEMAEAFF
cdr3_nt: TGCGCCAGCAGCTTGGAGGGCGCGGGGGAGATGGCTGAAGCTTTCTTT
clone_size: .
j_call: TRBJ1-1
d_call: .
v_call: TRBV5-1

cdr3_aa: CASSRKQGWEEKLFF
cdr3_nt: TGTGCCAGCAGCCGCAAACAGGGGTGGGAAGAAAAACTGTTTTTT
clone_size: .
j_call: TRBJ1-4
d_call: TRBD1
v_call: TRBV14

cdr3_aa: CASRLSTVVTF
cdr3_nt: TGTGCCAGCAGGTTGTCTACGGTGGTCACCTTC
clone_size: .
j_call: TRBJ1-2
d_call: .
v_call: TRBV12-3/TRBV12-4

cdr3_aa: CASSPQGMNTEAFF
cdr3_nt: TGTGCCAGCAGCCCCCAGGGGATGAACACTGAAGCTTTCTTT
clone_size: .
j_call: TRBJ1-1
d_call: .
v_call: TRBV7-9

cdr3_aa: CASSTDTYNEQFF
cdr3_nt: TGTGCCAGCAGTACAGATACCTACAATGAGCAGTTCTTC
clone_size: .
j_call: TRBJ2-1
d_call: .
v_call: TRBV9

cdr3_aa: CASSHGQGLDNEQFF
cdr3_nt: TGTGCCAGCAGCCACGGACAGGGGCTGGACAATGAGCAGTTCTTC
clone_size: .
j_call: TRBJ2-1
d_call: TRBD1
v_call: TRBV11-3

cdr3_aa: CASSSTGRNTGELFF
cdr3_nt: TGTGCCAGCAGTTCGACAGGTCGTAACACCGGGGAGCTGTTTTTT
clone_size: .
j_call: TRBJ2-2
d_call: .
v_call: TRBV11-2

cdr3_aa: CASSVGTDNYGYTF
cdr3_nt: TGTGCCAGCAGTGTAGGGACAGATAACTATGGCTACACCTTC
clone_size: .
j_call: TRBJ1-2
d_call: TRBD1
v_call: TRBV2

cdr3_aa: CASSPGGAEIGELFF
cdr3_nt: TGTGCCAGCAGCCCTGGGGGGGCCGAAATAGGGGAGCTGTTTTTT
clone_size: .
j_call: TRBJ2-2
d_call: .
v_call: TRBV5-4

cdr3_aa: CATSDRDRVNNEQFF
cdr3_nt: TGTGCCACCAGTGACCGGGACAGGGTTAACAATGAGCAGTTCTTC
clone_size: .
j_call: TRBJ2-1
d_call: TRBD1
v_call: TRBV24-1

cdr3_aa: CATSEGGANQPQHF
cdr3_nt: TGTGCCACCAGTGAGGGGGGGGCTAATCAGCCCCAGCATTTT
clone_size: .
j_call: TRBJ1-5
d_call: .
v_call: TRBV24-1

cdr3_aa: CASSHAGRSNEQFF
cdr3_nt: TGTGCCAGCAGCCATGCGGGGCGTAGCAATGAGCAGTTCTTC
clone_size: .
j_call: TRBJ2-1
d_call: .
v_call: TRBV3-1/TRBV3-2

cdr3_aa: CASSPLGGGNTIYF
cdr3_nt: TGTGCCAGCAGCCCTTTGGGGGGTGGAAACACCATATATTTT
clone_size: .
j_call: TRBJ1-3
d_call: .
v_call: TRBV13

cdr3_aa: CASSEIRGLHNEKLFF
cdr3_nt: TGTGCCAGCAGTGAGATAAGGGGCCTTCATAATGAAAAACTGTTTTTT
clone_size: .
j_call: TRBJ1-4
d_call: .
v_call: TRBV6-1